The subject of this entry is one T cell receptor (beta chain). Its antigen is as yet unknown. Germline V gene sequence: CDR1 SGDLS, CDR2 YYNGEE. The V segment lost 4 bases and the J segment 3 bases; nucleotides outside the gene matches: 5. The CDR3 has 15 amino acids. Peripheral blood was collected from the related graft donor on the marrow donation day. TCRdb keeps only in-frame clones here, not all; method: immunoSEQ multiplex PCR. Of some 27,000 clones detected, roughly 88% appear once; the ten largest clones hold 2.5% to 4%. The sample is drawn from a study of T cells after posttransplantation cyclophosphamide. Findings and limits, study-wide: Tissue-infiltrating T cells from skin or gut overlapped little with blood T cells. After PTCy, TRB diversity resembled that of CNI/methotrexate controls. Donor CD8+ memory clones often dominated recipient blood repertoires at later times.

The sample taken for sequencing was PBMCs. This chain connects TRBV9 to TRBJ2-5, with TRBD2 matching over 11 bases. This TCR was sampled from a man aged 50-60 years. The chain's CDR3 is CASSLGGLAEETQYF. Written as DNA, the CDR3 is TGTGCCAGCAGCCTCGGGGGACTAGCGGAAGAGACCCAGTACTTC.